This TCR beta chain is drawn from a study of OX40 agonist ivuxolimab in advanced cancers. Study overall: Patient treatment consisted of intravenous ivuxolimab administration every 2 weeks at 0.01 to 10 mg/kg. Study-level points and caveats: At 0.1 to 3.0 mg/kg, CD4+ and CD8+ blood T cells expanded clonally by week 6. The study found that CD8+ T cells averaged more expanded clones than CD4+.

The protocol was immunoSEQ multiplex PCR, while the TCRdb copy is restricted to in-frame clones and leaves out a portion. The sample shows tens of thousands of clones, over 90% of them seen only once. As concerns this clone: Its antigen remains unknown.

Deletions cut 1 base from V and 9 bases from J, with 13 bases between. In germline, CDR1 is SGHTA, CDR2 FQGNSA. The CDR3 spans 13 residues. The chain employs TRBV7-2 and TRBJ2-7; no clear D. The TCR originated in an adult with an advanced solid tumor such as melanoma, head and neck, liver or kidney cancer. Sequencing was performed on CD4+ or CD8+ T cells sorted from blood, taken in a trial of the OX40 agonist ivuxolimab. Written as DNA, the CDR3 is TGTGCCAGCAGCTTAGACAGTCTCATCGGGCAGTACTTC. It is translated as CASSLDSLIGQYF.